Described below is a single T cell receptor (beta chain) sequence and its context. Its antigen is unknown. No base quality values were provided; no much bigger clone lies one nucleotide off. TRB sequencing used genomic DNA with the immunoSEQ assay at survey resolution or the hsTCRB kit. Under the source paper's analysis protocol: The immunoSEQ software handled initial read processing, and the LymphoSeq R package was used for repertoire analyses. Clonality was calculated as 1 minus normalized Shannon entropy, and the Gini coefficient was also calculated for each TRB dataset. To infer phenotypes in unsorted samples, TRB sequences from sorted subsets of the recipient or donor were mapped onto unsorted samples from the same recipient. As stored in TCRdb, this immuneACCESS dataset retains in-frame rearrangements with V and J assigned. A fraction of the clones does not appear; measured against another copy, unresolved V genes explain less than half of the discrepancy, and the remainder lacks a known reason. For V, J and clone size, that table is used; D and trimming come from the DNA. Counted in this sample were 15,000 to 20,000 clones; more than 60% of them appeared once. The top ten clonotypes cover roughly 31% of the sample.

The data originate from a study of T cells after posttransplantation cyclophosphamide (dated by TCRdb to the mid-2010s). Study-wide context: T cell repertoire reconstitution was tracked by TRB sequencing after myeloablative bone marrow transplantation in which posttransplantation cyclophosphamide was used as GVHD prophylaxis. Antigen receptor sequencing was done on samples from roughly 38 PTCy-treated patients and from approximately 17 related bone marrow donors of those patients. Blood from all 30 or so PTCy patients who had 1-year posttransplant specimens underwent TRB sequencing. Up to about 3 additional blood samples from 2 to 5.2 years after transplant were also TRB-sequenced in 3 patients, as was pretransplant blood from several patients. Because TRA and TRB clonality correlated tightly in fewer than ten samples, later TCR analyses were limited to TRB. Public TRB sequences were queried against a database of over 3,000 sequences associated with responses to pathogens, tumor antigens, self-antigens and alloantigens. What the study reported, not specific to this receptor: The TRB repertoires of T cells infiltrating skin or the GI tract showed only limited overlap with the TRB repertoires found in blood. Across some 45 patients, TRB clonality was highly associated with recipient CMV seropositivity and CMV reactivation, and PTCy diversity was similar to diversity in CNI/methotrexate controls. Donor-recipient similarity was low at 1-2 months but rose over the first year, and later blood repertoires were often dominated by donor CD8+ memory clones.

The label giving this sample's treatment or condition can be read as: high-dose cyclophosphamide on days +3 and +4 as single-agent GVHD prophylaxis. Busulfan and fludarabine conditioning, a related or unrelated marrow graft, and cyclophosphamide on days +3 and +4 were given to PTCy patients. The PTCy-treated patients were enrolled in a prospective multi-institutional clinical trial. Mononuclear cells from peripheral blood and bone marrow were separated by Ficoll-Hypaque density centrifugation and then cryopreserved. Sorting of CD4+ and CD8+ T cells, including naive and memory subsets, was performed by FACS on a FACSAria II. This sample comprised CD8+ T cells sorted from PBMCs, obtained roughly 250 weeks after a stem cell transplant with posttransplant cyclophosphamide. The receptor's source is a female patient aged 35 to 55 who received an allogeneic stem cell transplant from a related donor, was CMV-positive, and had no GVHD. Following transplantation, part of the T cell population may be supplied by the graft donor rather than the patient.

The DNA sequence is given as TGTGCCAGCAGCTTAGGGACAGGGGACCGCTATGGCTACACCTTC. It codes for CASSLGTGDRYGYTF. The sequence joins TRBV7-6 to TRBJ1-2, with 9 central nucleotides matching TRBD1. CDR1 and CDR2, looked up from the germline V gene, are SGHVS and FNYEAQ. Trimming accounts for 1 base at V and 4 bases at J, while the number of junction bases matched to no gene is 4. Including cysteine and phenylalanine, the CDR3 has 15 amino acids. The read is trimmed to its CDR3 DNA, 45 bases read in frame from base 1.